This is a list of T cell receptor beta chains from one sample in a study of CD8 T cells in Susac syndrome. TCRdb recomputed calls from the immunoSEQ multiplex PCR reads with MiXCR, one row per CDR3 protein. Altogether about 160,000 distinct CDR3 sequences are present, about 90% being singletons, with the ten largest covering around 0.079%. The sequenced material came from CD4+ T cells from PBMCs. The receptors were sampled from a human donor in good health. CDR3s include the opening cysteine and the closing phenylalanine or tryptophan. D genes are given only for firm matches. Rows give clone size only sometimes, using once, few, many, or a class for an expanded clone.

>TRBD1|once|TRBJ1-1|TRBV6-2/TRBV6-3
TGTGCCAGCAGTTACCCGGACAGGGAAAGATGGACTGAAGCTTTCTTT
CASSYPDRERWTEAFF
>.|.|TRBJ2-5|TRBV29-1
TGCAGCGTCGCGGGACGGAACCAAGAGACCCAGTACTTC
CSVAGRNQETQYF
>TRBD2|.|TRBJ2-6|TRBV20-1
TGCAGTTCCTGGGAGGGAAGAGGGGCCAACGTCCTGACTTTC
CSSWEGRGANVLTF
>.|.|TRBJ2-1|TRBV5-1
TGCGCCAGCAGCTTGGCGACAGAGGATGAGCAGTTCTTC
CASSLATEDEQFF
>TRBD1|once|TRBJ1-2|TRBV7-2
TGTGCCAGCAGCTCACCGCGGACAGGGACCTATCACTATGGCTACACCTTC
CASSSPRTGTYHYGYTF
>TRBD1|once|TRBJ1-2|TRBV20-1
TGCAGTTCACCCCCGAGGACAGGGAACTATGGCTACACCTTC
CSSPPRTGNYGYTF
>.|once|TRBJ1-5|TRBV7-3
TGTGCCAGCAGCCATAAGCGGGTTGGTAATCAGCCCCAGCATTTT
CASSHKRVGNQPQHF
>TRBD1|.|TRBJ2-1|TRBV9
TGTGCCAGCAGCCCCCGGACAGGGAAGACTTACAATGAGCAGTTCTTC
CASSPRTGKTYNEQFF
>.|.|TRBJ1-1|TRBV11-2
TGTGCCAGCAGCTCGACCCCGGGGTCCACTGAAGCTTTCTTT
CASSSTPGSTEAFF
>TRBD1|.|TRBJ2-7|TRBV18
TGTGCCAGCTCAGCCGGACAGGGTAGTCCCTACGAGCAGTACTTC
CASSAGQGSPYEQYF
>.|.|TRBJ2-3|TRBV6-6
TGTGCCAGCAGGGGCCCCCCGACGCAGTATTTT
CASRGPPTQYF
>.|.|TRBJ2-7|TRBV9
TGTGCCAGCAGCGCTTTTGGAGGGGTCTACGAGCAGTACTTC
CASSAFGGVYEQYF
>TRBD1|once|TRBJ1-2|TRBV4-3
TGCGCCAGCAGCCAGTACTACAGGGGCGCCCTGGGCTACACCTTC
CASSQYYRGALGYTF
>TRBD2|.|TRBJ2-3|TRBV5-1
TGCGCCAGCAGCTTAGCGGGGGGCCCGCAGGGTACGCAGTATTTT
CASSLAGGPQGTQYF
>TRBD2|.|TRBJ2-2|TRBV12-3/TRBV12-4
TGTGCCAGCAGAATTAGACTATACAGGGGACTAGCGGGAAAGGCGAACACCGGGGAGCTGTTTTTT
CASRIRLYRGLAGKANTGELFF
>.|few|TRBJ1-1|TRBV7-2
TGTGCCAGCAGCCAAACGGGGGGTACTGAAGCTTTCTTT
CASSQTGGTEAFF
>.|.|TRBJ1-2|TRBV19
TGTGCCAGTACTCCTGAGGATGGATATGGCTACACCTTC
CASTPEDGYGYTF
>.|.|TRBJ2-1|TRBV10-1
TGCGCCAGCAGTGGCCCCGGGTCCTACAATGAGCAGTTCTTC
CASSGPGSYNEQFF
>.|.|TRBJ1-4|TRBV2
TGTGCCAGCAGTGAAGGGGGCGATAATGAAAAACTGTTTTTT
CASSEGGDNEKLFF
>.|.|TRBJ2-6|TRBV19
TGTGCCAGCGGGGAGAGTATGAGCTCTGGGGCCAACGTCCTGACTTTC
CASGESMSSGANVLTF
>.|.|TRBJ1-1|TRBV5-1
TGCGCCAGCAGCTTGGAGGGACCTGAAGCTTTCTTT
CASSLEGPEAFF
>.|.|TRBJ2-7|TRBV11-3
TGTGCCAGCAGCTTAAGACGGGACTACGAGCAGTACTTC
CASSLRRDYEQYF
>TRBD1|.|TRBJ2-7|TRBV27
TGTGCCAGCAGTTCCTTCCCGGGACAGTCCTACGAGCAGTACTTC
CASSSFPGQSYEQYF